Each of the 22 T cell receptor beta chains below was sequenced from the same sample in a study of blood T cell repertoires in COVID-19. TCRdb's table, derived via immunoSEQ multiplex PCR, lists solely in-frame clones and lacks some. The sample shows 300,000 to 350,000 clones, over 80% of them seen only once. The specimen sequenced was PBMCs or T cells enriched from blood (not recorded which). The receptors here all came from a woman aged 18-35 years who had recovered from COVID-19.

V and J are TRBV5-6 and TRBJ2-7, with 8 nucleotides matching TRBD1. Germline CDR1 and CDR2: SGHDT and YYEEEE. The CDR3 sequence is 15 residues long. V dropped 0 bases and J dropped 3; count of bases not matched to a gene: 5. The CDR3 nucleotides read TGTGCCAGCAGCTTGGACGGACAGGGAATCTACGAGCAGTACTTC. As protein: CASSLDGQGIYEQYF.

Concerning this clone itself: Other DNA sequences in this specimen translate into the identical CDR3. This chain links TRBV5-1 with TRBJ2-1; D gene uncertain. This CDR3 comprises 13 residues. V lost 0 bases and J 5 bases, leaving 6 bases between the germline ends. The germline V gene has CDR1 SGHRS and CDR2 YFSETQ. In DNA form, the CDR3 reads TGCGCCAGCAGCTTGGGCGGAGACAATGAGCAGTTCTTC. Its translation: CASSLGGDNEQFF.

The V and J genes are TRBV7-3 and TRBJ2-2; 8 positions match TRBD1. Germline CDR1 SGHTA, CDR2 FQGTGA. The CDR3 loop spans 17 amino acids. With V trimmed by 6 bases and J by 3 bases, 12 bases remained unmatched. CDR3 DNA: TGTGCCAGCAGGTACAGGACAGGGAAGGTTGACACCGGGGAGCTGTTTTTT. Amino acids: CASRYRTGKVDTGELFF.

Only one count was recorded for this clone. This chain joins TRBV20-1 and TRBJ1-1; D is undetermined. This CDR3 contains 13 residues. Trimming removed 3 bases at V and 5 bases at J, with 13 bases between. Germline assignment: CDR1 DFQATT and CDR2 SNEGSKA (reference sequence). CDR3 coding DNA: TGCAGTGCTAGTCCGGCAGGCTTGACTGAAGCTTTCTTT. Amino acids: CSASPAGLTEAFF.

V gene TRBV10-3 combines with J gene TRBJ2-7; tentatively, D is TRBD2 (6 bases). Deletions cut 5 bases from V and 2 bases from J, with 10 bases between. Germline V gene data show CDR1 as ENHRY and CDR2 as SYGVKD. The CDR3 loop spans 13 amino acids. CDR3 sequence (DNA): TGTGCCATCAGTTCTAGCGCCACCTACGAGCAGTACTTC. Its protein is CAISSSATYEQYF.

This clone appeared a few times. V is TRBV2 and J is TRBJ1-1, with 8 positions matching TRBD1. Germline CDR1 and CDR2: SNHLY and FYNNEI. The V gene end was trimmed by 8 bases and the J gene end by 5 bases; junction bases not matched to a gene: 28. This CDR3 region has 20 residues. CDR3 coding DNA: TGTGCCAGCGGGGGTCGACTCGGCCGCTTTGGGACCAGGGGGCCAACTGAAGCTTTCTTT. Translation: CASGGRLGRFGTRGPTEAFF.

This clone was counted between two and nine times. The chain has TRBV28 and TRBJ1-6, with D possibly TRBD1 on 6 matching bases. V was clipped by 6 bases and J by 8 bases, with 14 bases between them. The CDR3 runs to 14 residues. In germline, CDR1 is MDHEN, CDR2 SYDVKM. The CDR3 DNA sequence: TGTGCCAGCAGAGGTTGGGGGCGTCATTCACCCCTCCACTTT. This gives the protein CASRGWGRHSPLHF.

The V and J genes are TRBV18 and TRBJ1-2; 9 bases agree with TRBD1. The CDR3 is 19 residues long. Trimming removed 4 bases from V and 0 bases from J; junction bases left unmatched: 15. CDR1 and CDR2 from the germline V gene are KGHSH and LQKENI. The CDR3 DNA follows: TGTGCCAGCTCACTGTACACCGGGACAGGGTATGACGCTAACTATGGCTACACCTTC. The encoded protein is CASSLYTGTGYDANYGYTF.

The chain joins TRBV3-1 (or the pseudogene TRBV3-2) to TRBJ2-2; 10 nucleotides match TRBD2. The V gene's germline CDR1 is LGHDT and CDR2 YNNKEL (reference sequence). The CDR3 sequence is 18 residues long. The V segment lost 5 bases and the J segment 4 bases; nucleotides outside the gene matches: 13. This chain's CDR3 is CASSARGGLAGVTGELFF. DNA for the CDR3: TGTGCCAGCAGCGCAAGGGGAGGGCTAGCGGGGGTCACCGGGGAGCTGTTTTTT.

The J gene is TRBJ2-7, the V gene TRBV30; TRBD2 matches 8 bases. The CDR3 covers 14 residues. CDR1 and CDR2 from the germline V gene are GTSNPN and SVGIG (reference sequence). Trimming removed 2 bases from V and 1 base from J; junction bases left unmatched: 4. CDR3 nucleotides: TGTGCCTGGAGTTTAGGCGGGGGGTCCTACGAGCAGTACTTC. This gives the protein CAWSLGGGSYEQYF.

This chain connects TRBV4-2 to TRBJ2-7, with 10 bases matching TRBD2. The V segment lost 0 bases and the J segment 4 bases; nucleotides outside the gene matches: 9. CDR3 length equals 17 residues. From germline, CDR1 is LGHNA and CDR2 YNFKEQ. The CDR3 reads CASSQDVELAGKYEQYF. CDR3 sequence (DNA): TGTGCCAGCAGCCAAGACGTTGAACTAGCGGGGAAGTACGAGCAGTACTTC.

The V gene is TRBV3-1 (or the pseudogene TRBV3-2), the J gene TRBJ2-7; D is ambiguous. V lost 10 bases to trimming and J lost 5 bases, with 9 bases between them. Germline V lookup: CDR1 LGHDT, CDR2 YNNKEL (reference sequence). This CDR3 comprises 10 residues. CDR3: CATPTHEQYF. The DNA of the CDR3 is TGTGCCACCCCCACACACGAGCAGTACTTC.

The chain has TRBV5-1 and TRBJ2-3, with a tentative D call TRBD1 (5 bases). Trimming removed 4 bases at V and 3 bases at J, with 9 bases between. This CDR3 is built from 13 residues. Germline V CDR1 and CDR2: SGHRS, YFSETQ. Here the CDR3 reads CASSKGWTDTQYF. In DNA, the CDR3 is TGCGCCAGCAGCAAGGGGTGGACAGATACGCAGTATTTT.

This chain joins TRBV7-2 and TRBJ2-3; 10 bases align to TRBD2. Trimming removed 4 bases from V and 4 bases from J; junction bases left unmatched: 11. Germline V CDR1 and CDR2: SGHTA, FQGNSA. This CDR3 has 17 amino acids. DNA of the CDR3: TGTGCCAGCAGCTCAACCTCCCAGCGGGGGGGACCAGATACGCAGTATTTT. Translated, it gives CASSSTSQRGGPDTQYF.

The chain links TRBV4-3 to TRBJ2-1; 7 bases agree with TRBD2. The germline V gene has CDR1 LGHNA and CDR2 YSLEER. V dropped 3 bases and J dropped 6; count of bases not matched to a gene: 11. This CDR3 is 16 amino acids long. The CDR3 reads CASSQIVGTMSNEQFF. CDR3 coding DNA: TGCGCCAGCAGCCAGATAGTTGGGACTATGTCCAATGAGCAGTTCTTC.

The chain couples TRBV5-1 to TRBJ2-7; 11 positions agree with TRBD2. The J segment lost 4 bases and the V segment lost 4 bases, leaving 4 bases of the junction unmatched. This CDR3 spans 14 amino acids. CDR1 is SGHRS, CDR2 YFSETQ, per germline. CDR3 protein: CASSPGLAAYEQYF. The CDR3 region has the DNA TGCGCCAGCAGCCCGGGACTAGCGGCTTACGAGCAGTACTTC.

The chain employs TRBV7-3 and TRBJ2-2; D ambiguous. The V gene lost 5 bases and the J gene lost 4 bases, with 11 bases spanning the gap. This CDR3 has 14 amino acids. Germline CDR1 reads SGHTA; CDR2 reads FQGTGA. CDR3 sequence: CASSTNEVTGELFF. CDR3 sequence (DNA): TGTGCCAGCAGCACTAACGAAGTCACCGGGGAGCTGTTTTTT.

The rearrangement uses TRBV5-4 and TRBJ2-5, with a possible D match to TRBD2 (6 bases). The V and J ends lost 4 bases and 2 bases respectively, with 12 bases between them. CDR1 SGHNT and CDR2 YYREEE come from the germline V gene (reference sequence). This CDR3 is built from 14 residues. CDR3 in amino acids: CASSPGDGQETQYF. For the CDR3, the DNA is TGTGCCAGCAGCCCGGGGGACGGACAAGAGACCCAGTACTTC.

The rearrangement uses TRBV5-6 and TRBJ1-1; D unresolved. V was pared by 3 bases and J by 5 bases, with 11 bases between. The CDR3 has 13 amino acids. Germline CDR1 reads SGHDT; CDR2 reads YYEEEE. CDR3 DNA sequence: TGTGCCAGCAGCTGGTCCGAGGCAACTGAAGCTTTCTTT. It codes for CASSWSEATEAFF.

The genes are TRBV7-3 and TRBJ2-5; 7 bases fit TRBD2. The germline gives CDR1 SGHTA, CDR2 FQGTGA. The V segment lost 1 base and the J segment 4 bases; nucleotides outside the gene matches: 6. This CDR3 has 15 amino acids. The CDR3 spells CASSLSGSDGETQYF. CDR3 DNA: TGTGCCAGCAGCTTAAGCGGGAGCGATGGAGAGACCCAGTACTTC.

V gene TRBV4-2 combines with J gene TRBJ1-6; 7 bases fit TRBD1. The V segment lost 0 bases and the J segment 0 bases; nucleotides outside the gene matches: 2. Germline V CDR1 and CDR2: LGHNA, YNFKEQ. The CDR3 has 17 amino acids. CDR3 in amino acids: CASSQDRGSSYNSPLHF. The CDR3 DNA follows: TGTGCCAGCAGCCAAGACAGGGGGAGCTCCTATAATTCACCCCTCCACTTT.

The chain is built from TRBV6-2 or TRBV6-3 and TRBJ1-1, with 9 bases that match TRBD1. After removal of 4 bases from V and 4 bases from J, the junction contained 10 bases not matched to a gene. Germline V gene data show CDR1 as MNHEY and CDR2 as SVGEGT. The CDR3 consists of 16 residues. The CDR3: CASSLPGQGPGTEAFF. The CDR3 bases are TGTGCCAGCAGTTTGCCGGGACAGGGCCCGGGCACTGAAGCTTTCTTT.